Below, 22 T cell receptor beta chains from the same sample are listed, as sequenced in a study of T cell repertoires in cytomegalovirus infection. TCRdb re-derived calls from the reads in MiXCR, one entry per CDR3 protein. The top ten hold approximately 40% of the sample, which has approximately 100,000 distinct CDR3 sequences, more than 20% seen once. The sample consisted of CD8+ T cells from PBMCs. Receptors were obtained from a human donor in good health (CMV status not recorded). Some clones in this sample may be carry-over from other donors' samples.

This clonotype has ten or more counts. The CDR3 spells CASSPPLNTEAFF. The CDR3 nucleotides are TGTGCCAGCTCACCACCGTTGAACACTGAAGCTTTCTTT. The chain carries TRBV18 and TRBJ1-1; D is undetermined. The germline gives CDR1 KGHSH, CDR2 LQKENI. Trimming left V 0 bases short and J 0 bases short, with 2 bases between. The CDR3 sequence is 13 residues long. Complete variable domain (other parts from reference TRBV18 and TRBJ1-1): NAGVMQNPRHLVRRRGQEARLRCSPMKGHSHVYWYRQLPEEGLKFMVYLQKENIIDESGMPKERFSAEFPKEGPSILRIQQVVRGDSAAYFCASSPPLNTEAFFGQGTRLTVV.

This clonotype was detected a few times. Since the CDR3 does not end with the conserved phenylalanine or tryptophan, this likely comes from a read error. No DNA is shown, since the ends of the CDR3 on it are uncertain; the CDR3 is the one TCRdb lists. This chain connects TRBV20-1 to TRBJ1-2. The CDR3 totals 12 residues, both ends included. Germline V gene sequence: CDR1 DFQATT, CDR2 SNEGSKA (reference sequence). The CDR3 region is CSARSRLQDDRV.

The chain links TRBV10-3 to TRBJ2-1; the match to TRBD2 covers 7 bases. CDR1 is ENHRY and CDR2 is SYGVKD in the germline V gene. The CDR3 has 17 amino acids. With 0 bases clipped from V and 8 bases from J, the junction kept 13 bases outside the gene matches. The CDR3 protein is CAISESGRGRWRDEQFF. The CDR3 DNA sequence: TGTGCCATCAGTGAGTCGGGGAGGGGACGTTGGAGGGATGAGCAGTTCTTC.

This clonotype was detected only a few times. The chain employs TRBV7-6 and TRBJ2-5, with a tentative D call TRBD2 (6 bases). Deletions cut 5 bases from V and 6 bases from J, with 16 bases between. In germline, CDR1 is SGHVS, CDR2 FNYEAQ. CDR3 length equals 14 residues. CDR3 DNA sequence: TGTGCCAGCAGCGATCGGACTATCGAAAAGACCCAGTACTTC. Protein: CASSDRTIEKTQYF.

This clonotype was observed at least ten times. V usage is TRBV19 and J usage is TRBJ2-1, with D perhaps assigned TRBD1 or TRBD2 (5 bases each). With 0 bases removed from V and 4 bases from J, the gap between germline ends came to 13 bases. The germline CDR1 and CDR2 sequences are LNHDA and SQIVND (reference sequence). The CDR3 consists of 16 residues. The DNA of the CDR3 is TGTGCCAGTAGTATAGATCCCAGGGACGGATACAATGAGCAGTTCTTC. The encoded protein is CASSIDPRDGYNEQFF.

This clonotype was seen ten or more times. CDR3 loop: CASDSYNEQFF. For the CDR3, the DNA is TGTGCCAGCGACAGTTACAATGAGCAGTTCTTC. The chain uses TRBV7-9 and TRBJ2-1, with a possible D match to TRBD1 (5 bases). The CDR3 contains 11 residues. V gave up 8 bases and J gave up 4 bases, with 6 bases separating them. From germline, CDR1 is SEHNR and CDR2 FQNEAQ (reference sequence).

There are a few counts of this clonotype. The CDR3 region is CSVELQHSGNTIYF. CDR3 nucleotides: TGCAGCGTTGAACTCCAGCACTCTGGAAACACCATATATTTT. The V and J genes are TRBV29-1 and TRBJ1-3, with D hard to call. Germline V gives CDR1 SQVTM, CDR2 ANQGSEA. Between the trimmed V and J ends, which lost 2 bases and 0 bases, there was a span of 8 bases. The CDR3 extends over 14 amino acids.

Ten or more counts support this clonotype. The chain links TRBV28 to TRBJ1-1, with no clear D. CDR1 MDHEN and CDR2 SYDVKM come from the germline V gene. This CDR3 contains 13 residues. The V gene lost 7 bases and the J gene lost 5 bases, with 14 bases spanning the gap. The CDR3 sequence: CASNPMEGTEAFF. CDR3 coding DNA: TGTGCCAGCAACCCTATGGAGGGAACTGAAGCTTTCTTT.

The V call is TRBV10-3, the J call TRBJ1-2, with TRBD1 identical over 7 bases. The CDR3 consists of 18 residues. Germline values: CDR1 ENHRY, CDR2 SYGVKD. V shed 6 bases, J shed 4 bases, and the junction held 20 bases outside the gene matches. In DNA, the CDR3 is TGTGCCATCAGGGAACAGGGGCCCGAGACCACCGTTTTCTATGGCTACACCTTC. Protein product: CAIREQGPETTVFYGYTF.

Turning to this clonotype: At one boundary the junction diverges from the germline segment, which might be a read error. This chain links TRBV11-2 with TRBJ2-3; 10 bases line up with TRBD2. There are 15 residues in the CDR3. Germline V gene data show CDR1 as SGHAT and CDR2 as FQNNGV. CDR3 region: CVSSFSGRSTDTQYF. The CDR3 nucleotides read TGTGTCAGCAGCTTTAGCGGGAGGAGCACAGATACGCAGTATTTT. The full variable domain, rest sourced from reference TRBV11-2 and TRBJ2-3, is EAGVAQSPRYKIIEKRQSVAFWCNPISGHATLYWYQQILGQGPKLLIQFQNNGVVDDSQLPKDRFSAERLKGVDSTLKIQPAKLEDSAVYLCVSSFSGRSTDTQYFGPGTRLTVL.

This chain links TRBV27 with TRBJ2-7; D gene ambiguous. The CDR3 covers 16 residues. Germline CDR1 is MNHEY and CDR2 is SMNVEV (reference sequence). The V end was cut by 0 bases, the J end by 2 bases, with 14 bases between. CDR3 amino acids: CASSLSPGQATYEQYF. In DNA, the CDR3 is TGTGCCAGCAGTTTATCGCCAGGTCAGGCTACCTACGAGCAGTACTTC.

This clonotype was seen more than once but under ten times. The chain combines TRBV2 with TRBJ1-1, with TRBD1 matching over 7 bases. J lost 1 base, V lost 6 bases, and 11 bases had no gene match. The CDR3 has 16 residues. CDR1 is SNHLY and CDR2 is FYNNEI in the germline V gene. This CDR3 reads CASRWPFTGANTEAFF. CDR3 nucleotides: TGTGCCAGCAGGTGGCCCTTCACAGGGGCGAACACTGAAGCTTTCTTT.

The chain's CDR3 is CASSYRAGGPTEQFF. The DNA of the CDR3 is TGTGCCAGCAGCTATAGAGCGGGGGGGCCGACTGAGCAGTTCTTC. V and J are TRBV7-9 and TRBJ2-1; the match to TRBD2 covers 10 bases. Germline CDR1 and CDR2: SEHNR and FQNEAQ (reference sequence). This CDR3 has 15 amino acids. V lost 4 bases, J lost 9 bases, and 9 bases stayed unmatched.

This clonotype appeared many times. V usage is TRBV6-6 and J usage is TRBJ1-2; D remains ambiguous. Germline assignment: CDR1 MNHNY and CDR2 SVGAGI (reference sequence). Trimming took off 5 bases at V and 6 bases at J, with 7 bases between the two ends. This CDR3 spans 11 amino acids. For the CDR3, the DNA is TGTGCCAGCAGTCCCGGGGATGGCTACACCTTC. Translation gives CASSPGDGYTF.

This clonotype was picked up a small number of times. The gene calls are TRBV5-8 and TRBJ2-7; the D gene is possibly TRBD1 (6 bases). The CDR3 sequence is 14 residues long. CDR1 SGHTS and CDR2 YDEGEE come from the germline V gene. V lost 5 bases and J lost 0, with 12 bases in between. The chain's CDR3 is CASRNRDTSYEQYF. The CDR3 coding sequence is TGTGCCAGCAGGAACCGGGACACCTCCTACGAGCAGTACTTC.

The chain joins TRBV6-2 or TRBV6-3 to TRBJ2-3; 13 nucleotides agree with TRBD2. CDR1 is MNHEY and CDR2 is SVGEGT in the germline V gene. The CDR3 is made up of 18 amino acids. J was trimmed by 2 bases and V by 4 bases; bases with no gene match: 9. CDR3 sequence (DNA): TGTGCCAGCAGTTTCATCGGGACTAGCGGGACCTACACAGATACGCAGTATTTT. Translating gives CASSFIGTSGTYTDTQYF.

This clonotype was detected ten times or more. The genes are TRBV15 and TRBJ2-7, with 7 bases matching TRBD1. The CDR3 length is 13 residues. CDR1 is LNHNV, CDR2 YYDKDF, per germline (reference sequence). The junction had 6 bases not matched to a gene; V was cut back by 5 bases and J by 5 bases. The CDR3 protein is CATSVPTGDEQYF. The CDR3 coding sequence is TGTGCCACCAGCGTCCCAACAGGGGACGAGCAGTACTTC. Full variable domain (remainder filled in from reference TRBV15 and TRBJ2-7): DAMVIQNPRYQVTQFGKPVTLSCSQTLNHNVMYWYQQKSSQAPKLLFHYYDKDFNNEADTPDNFQSRRPNTSFCFLDIRSPGLGDTAMYLCATSVPTGDEQYFGPGTRLTVT.

This chain uses TRBV19 with TRBJ1-1; D gene unclear. The CDR3 is 13 amino acids. The V end lost 3 bases, the J end lost 4 bases, and 9 bases lay between the germline ends. The germline V gene has CDR1 LNHDA and CDR2 SQIVND (reference sequence). CDR3 loop: CASSILAGTEAFF. The DNA of the CDR3 is TGTGCCAGTAGTATTTTAGCAGGCACTGAAGCTTTCTTT.

The chain uses TRBV10-3 and TRBJ2-7; unclear D gene. This CDR3 has 16 residues. Per germline, CDR1 ENHRY and CDR2 SYGVKD. V shed 0 bases and J shed 6 bases, with 18 bases lying between them. CDR3 protein: CAISESSFDTRGEQYF. The CDR3, as DNA: TGTGCCATCAGTGAGTCGAGTTTTGACACCCGTGGCGAGCAGTACTTC.

This clonotype was counted a few times. The V and J genes are TRBV6-5 and TRBJ1-1; D gene unclear. Germline lookup yields CDR1 MNHEY and CDR2 SVGAGI. The length of the CDR3 is 13 residues. The V gene lost 7 bases and the J gene lost 2 bases, with 11 bases spanning the gap. DNA for the CDR3: TGTGCCAGCACCCCCTCAGGTAACACTGAAGCTTTCTTT. Encoded protein: CASTPSGNTEAFF.

In this sample, this clonotype turned up many times. This chain joins TRBV7-8 and TRBJ2-3, with unresolved D. Germline V gene data show CDR1 as SGHVS and CDR2 as FQNEAQ. Trimming cost V 1 base and J 0 bases, with 17 bases left between them. This CDR3 is 18 amino acids long. The CDR3 bases are TGTGCCAGCAGCTTAGTGGTGGCAGGCCGTTTTAGCACAGATACGCAGTATTTT. Protein sequence: CASSLVVAGRFSTDTQYF.

The chain employs TRBV3-1 and TRBJ2-7; 7 bases line up with TRBD1. The germline gives CDR1 LGHDT, CDR2 YNNKEL (reference sequence). The CDR3 loop spans 13 amino acids. Trimming at V came to 4 bases and at J to 5 bases, leaving 5 bases not matched to a gene. CDR3 coding DNA: TGTGCCAGCAGCCGGGGACAGCTTGACGAGCAGTACTTC. Translation gives CASSRGQLDEQYF.